This TCR beta chain was profiled in a study of control samples from healthy donors and cancer patients. Repertoires were generated with immunoSEQ multiplex PCR, while TCRdb's copy carries only in-frame clones and drops some. This table has approximately 100,000 clones, roughly 89% appearing once. This CDR3 has 10 residues. The V gene lost 6 bases and the J gene lost 9 bases, with 5 bases spanning the gap. Sequenced material: blood. The TCR comes from a man younger than 45 in good health. The chain carries TRBV12-3 or TRBV12-4 and TRBJ2-2; D call uncertain. The CDR3: CASRIRELFF. DNA for the CDR3: TGTGCCAGCAGAATCCGGGAGCTGTTTTTT.